A selection of T cell receptor beta chains follows, all from one sample in a study of T cells in Graves' hyperthyroidism and ophthalmopathy. A single record per CDR3 protein comes from TCRdb applying MiXCR to the multiplex PCR reads. Altogether about 770,000 distinct CDR3 sequences are present, roughly a sixth being singletons, with the ten largest covering over 15%. The sequenced sample consisted of blood. The receptors shown here come from a woman aged 45 to 65 with Graves' hyperthyroidism that later progressed to Graves' ophthalmopathy. CDR3s include the opening cysteine and the closing phenylalanine or tryptophan. D genes are given only for firm matches. Clone size is stated in some rows and not others, as once, few, many or a class when expanded.

>TRBJ1-4|few|TRBV12-3/TRBV12-4|.
TGTGCCAGCAGTGCCCCTTGGGAAAAACTGTTTTTT
CASSAPWEKLFF
>TRBJ2-3|.|TRBV9|TRBD2
TGTGCCAGCAGCGTAGAGGCCCGAGCGGGGGCTGCAGATACGCAGTATTTT
CASSVEARAGAADTQYF
>TRBJ2-1|many|TRBV7-8|.
TGTGCCAGCAGCTTAAGGGGTGGGCCTATTAGCTCCTACAATGAGCAGTTCTTC
CASSLRGGPISSYNEQFF
>TRBJ2-1|many|TRBV11-2|TRBD1
TGTGCCAGCAGCTTAGATCGGACAGGTGAGCAGTTCTTC
CASSLDRTGEQFF
>TRBJ2-5|many|TRBV20-1|TRBD2
TGCAGTGCTAGAGATGCGGCCCGGACTAGCGGGGGGGCCCAAGAGACCCAGTACTTC
CSARDAARTSGGAQETQYF
>TRBJ1-2|.|TRBV28|.
TGTGCCAGCAGTTTTAAGGGGCACTATGGCTACACCTTC
CASSFKGHYGYTF
>TRBJ2-5|few|TRBV6-1|TRBD2
TGTGCCAGCACCAATCGGGGGGGTATAGAGACCCAGTACTTC
CASTNRGGIETQYF
>TRBJ1-1|.|TRBV5-1|TRBD1
TGCGCCAGCAGCTTGGTCGACAGGGGGGTAACTGAAGCTTTCTTT
CASSLVDRGVTEAFF
>TRBJ2-1|many|TRBV7-9|TRBD2
TGTGCCAGCAGCTTTAACAGCGGGGCTGAGCAGTTCTTC
CASSFNSGAEQFF
>TRBJ2-1|few|TRBV20-1|TRBD1
TGCAGTGCTAGAAGGGACAGGGGATTCGGCAATGAGCAGTTCTTC
CSARRDRGFGNEQFF
>TRBJ1-3|.|TRBV5-1|.
TGCGCCAGCAGCTTTATAGGTCCGGGAAGCTCTGGAAACACCATATATTTT
CASSFIGPGSSGNTIYF
>TRBJ1-1|many|TRBV3-1|.
TGTGCCAGCAGCCAAGTGGCAGCGAACACTGAAGCTTTCTTT
CASSQVAANTEAFF
>TRBJ1-5|.|TRBV7-9|.
TGTGCCAGCAGCTTAGAAGGGGATAGCAATCAGCCCCAGCATTTT
CASSLEGDSNQPQHF
>TRBJ1-5|.|TRBV6-1|.
TGTGCCAGCAGACAGGGCGTTGGTCAGCCCCAGCATTTT
CASRQGVGQPQHF
>TRBJ2-2|many|TRBV30|.
TGTGCGTGGGGCAGGGGAGTGAACACCGGGGAGCTGTTTTTT
CAWGRGVNTGELFF
>TRBJ2-3|many|TRBV11-3|TRBD1
TGTGCCAGCAGCTACCGGACAGGGGGCACAGATACGCAGTATTTT
CASSYRTGGTDTQYF
>TRBJ1-5|.|TRBV19|TRBD1
TGTGCCAGTAGTATAGTAGTCGGCAGGGGGAATCAGCCCCAGCATTTT
CASSIVVGRGNQPQHF